The 8 T cell receptor beta chains below were found in one sample sequenced in a study of blood T cells in healthy people across ages. Combining a sample-barcoded 5' primer with a J-beta primer mix, a second PCR ran for roughly 6 to 12 cycles. A single record per CDR3 protein comes from TCRdb applying MiXCR to the 5' RACE reads. Among about 1,800,000 distinct CDR3 sequences listed, roughly 28% were seen once. The specimen sequenced was blood. These receptors were obtained from a woman in her thirties in good health.

This clonotype has ten or more counts. The chain recombines TRBV6-6 with TRBJ2-7; D may match TRBD1 or TRBD2 (6 bases each). Germline CDR1 reads MNHNY; CDR2 reads SVGAGI (reference sequence). The ends were cut back, 7 bases at V and 7 bases at J, with 23 bases in the middle. There are 15 residues in the CDR3. The DNA for the CDR3 is TGTGCCAGCAAAAGACAGGACTTGAGGGGGGAAGAGCAGTACTTC. It codes for CASKRQDLRGEEQYF.

V and J are TRBV11-2 and TRBJ2-3; no clear D. Germline V CDR1 and CDR2: SGHAT, FQNNGV. V lost 1 base and J 2 bases, leaving 10 bases between the germline ends. The CDR3 consists of 15 residues. CDR3 region: CASSLAGSATDTQYF. The CDR3 DNA reads as TGTGCCAGCAGCTTAGCTGGGTCAGCCACAGATACGCAGTATTTT.

This chain joins TRBV28 and TRBJ2-1; D is possibly TRBD2 (5 bases). The DNA end is more similar to TRBJ2-7, so the J call may be wrong. Germline-derived CDR1 and CDR2 are MDHEN and SYDVKM. CDR3 length: 14 residues. In DNA form, the CDR3 reads TGTGCCAGCGGCGGGTCCCTCTCCTACAATGAGCAGTACTTC. Amino acid sequence: CASGGSLSYNEQYF.

Worth noting for this clonotype: A junction boundary mismatches the germline segment, possibly from a read error. The rearrangement uses TRBV6-2 or TRBV6-3 and TRBJ1-1; D call uncertain. CDR3 length: 14 residues. Germline lookup yields CDR1 MNHEY and CDR2 SVGEGT. The CDR3 region is CTSSYSDATTEAFF. CDR3 DNA sequence: TGTACCAGCAGTTACTCAGACGCAACCACTGAAGCTTTCTTT.

The sample holds a few counts of this clonotype. CDR3 nucleotide sequence: TGCAGTACAGATACCGGCTTGGGCACTGAAGCTTTCTTT. It yields the protein CSTDTGLGTEAFF. The chain links TRBV29-1 to TRBJ1-1; D call uncertain. There are 13 residues in the CDR3. The germline gives CDR1 SQVTM, CDR2 ANQGSEA.

This clonotype showed up just once. The gene calls are TRBV11-2 and TRBJ2-6; 12 bases map to TRBD2. Trimming cost V 1 base and J 4 bases; bases outside gene matches: 17. The CDR3 extends over 22 amino acids. Germline CDR1 SGHAT, CDR2 FQNNGV. The CDR3, as DNA: TGTGCCAGCAGCTTAGTAGGGGGTGGGCTAGCGGGAGGGCCTGGAGGGGCCAACGTCCTGACTTTC. Amino acid sequence: CASSLVGGGLAGGPGGANVLTF. Based on the CDR3 plus reference TRBV11-2 and TRBJ2-6, the full variable domain is EAGVAQSPRYKIIEKRQSVAFWCNPISGHATLYWYQQILGQGPKLLIQFQNNGVVDDSQLPKDRFSAERLKGVDSTLKIQPAKLEDSAVYLCASSLVGGGLAGGPGGANVLTFGAGSRLTVL.

Worth noting for this clonotype: Relative to the germline gene, one junction end is altered; a read error may explain this. This sequence joins TRBV2 and TRBJ2-1; 9 positions match TRBD2. In germline, CDR1 is SNHLY, CDR2 FYNNEI. There are 14 residues in the CDR3. CDR3: CVSKSLAGNNEQFF. CDR3 sequence (DNA): TGTGTCAGCAAGTCACTAGCGGGCAACAATGAGCAGTTCTTC.

The table lists this clonotype with a few counts. The rearrangement joins TRBV5-1 to TRBJ1-4; a weak D match, TRBD1 (6 bases). This CDR3 is 14 amino acids long. V dropped 4 bases and J dropped 7 bases, with 14 bases sitting between them. The V gene's germline CDR1 is SGHRS and CDR2 YFSETQ. The CDR3 protein is CASSPAGVGEKLFF. DNA of the CDR3: TGCGCCAGCAGCCCAGCAGGGGTAGGTGAAAAACTGTTTTTT.